These 24 T cell receptor beta chains were all obtained from the same sample, sequenced in a study of cytomegalovirus exposure and HLA in healthy donors. 13 Jbeta primers and 60 Vbeta primers were used for the PCR. Profiling relied on immunoSEQ multiplex PCR, and the TCRdb table lists in-frame clones only, not all of them. This sample has about 93,000 clones, with 82% found just once. What was sequenced was PBMCs. The receptor source for this set is a man over 45 in good health and CMV-seronegative.

The rearrangement links TRBV28 to TRBJ2-7, with a weak D call TRBD2 (6 bases). The length of the CDR3 is 12 residues. CDR1 and CDR2 from the germline V gene are MDHEN and SYDVKM. V dropped 4 bases and J dropped 3 bases, with 7 bases sitting between them. The CDR3, as DNA: TGTGCCAGCAGTTGGGGGGACTACGAGCAGTACTTC. Its translation is CASSWGDYEQYF.

The chain recombines TRBV5-1 with TRBJ1-2; tentative D call: TRBD1 (6 bases). This CDR3 has 14 amino acids. Germline values: CDR1 SGHRS, CDR2 YFSETQ. V shed 3 bases and J shed 0 bases, with 9 bases lying between them. CDR3 protein: CASSSGTTNYGYTF. The CDR3 DNA sequence: TGCGCCAGCAGCTCCGGGACAACTAACTATGGCTACACCTTC. The full variable domain, with the rest looked up from reference TRBV5-1 and TRBJ1-2, is KAGVTQTPRYLIKTRGQQVTLSCSPISGHRSVSWYQQTPGQGLQFLFEYFSETQRNKGNFPGRFSGRQFSNSRSEMNVSTLELGDSALYLCASSSGTTNYGYTFGSGTRLTVV.

The chain links TRBV25-1 to TRBJ2-3; 7 bases align to TRBD2. CDR3 size: 12 residues. After removal of 4 bases from V and 9 bases from J, the junction contained 4 bases not matched to a gene. Looked up from germline, CDR1 is MGHDK and CDR2 is SYGVNS. As DNA, the CDR3 is TGTGCCAGCAGTGGGGATAGCGGGACGCAGTATTTT. Translated: CASSGDSGTQYF.

This sequence joins TRBV7-2 and TRBJ2-2, with 14 positions matching TRBD2. This CDR3 is 17 amino acids long. V lost 5 bases to trimming and J lost 0 bases; unmatched junction nucleotides: 2. The germline V gene has CDR1 SGHTA and CDR2 FQGNSA. DNA for the CDR3: TGTGCCAGCAGCGTGGGACTAGCGGGAGCGAACACCGGGGAGCTGTTTTTT. Encoded protein: CASSVGLAGANTGELFF.

J is TRBJ2-5 and V is TRBV4-1; 7 nucleotides line up with TRBD2. The tail of the sequence fits TRBJ2-7 better, so the J call may be wrong. CDR1 and CDR2 (germline): MGHRA, YSYEKL. This CDR3 has 14 amino acids. The CDR3 sequence is CASSQVWGGSEQYF. The CDR3 DNA follows: TGCGCCAGCAGCCAAGTCTGGGGGGGTAGCGAGCAGTACTTC.

The chain carries TRBV18 and TRBJ2-7, with no clear D. The CDR3 runs to 13 residues. V lost 3 bases and J lost 0, with 6 bases in between. CDR1 is KGHSH and CDR2 is LQKENI in the germline V gene. The CDR3 loop is CASSPESSYEQYF. CDR3 DNA: TGTGCCAGCTCACCGGAGAGCTCCTACGAGCAGTACTTC.

This clone was counted a single time. The rearrangement joins TRBV6-5 to TRBJ1-2, with 9 bases lining up with TRBD1. Germline loops: CDR1 MNHEY, CDR2 SVGAGI. J gave up 5 bases and V 0 bases, and 4 bases lay outside the gene matches. The CDR3 contains 15 residues. The CDR3 nucleotides are TGTGCCAGCAGTTACTCAGGGACAGGGAGGTATGGCTACACCTTC. It codes for CASSYSGTGRYGYTF.

J is TRBJ2-1 and V is TRBV29-1; D is unresolved. Germline assignment: CDR1 SQVTM and CDR2 ANQGSEA. This CDR3 spans 14 amino acids. Trimming stripped 6 bases from V and 8 bases from J, with 20 bases between. The CDR3 DNA reads TGCAGCGTGGCCGCTGCCATCGTCCAAGATGAGCAGTTCTTC. Translating gives CSVAAAIVQDEQFF.

This chain joins TRBV9 and TRBJ2-7, with 8 bases lining up with TRBD1. The CDR3 totals 16 residues. Per germline, CDR1 SGDLS and CDR2 YYNGEE. The V segment lost 0 bases and the J segment 7 bases; nucleotides outside the gene matches: 12. In DNA, the CDR3 is TGTGCCAGCAGCGTAGAGGGACAGGCCGAGGGGAGAGAGCAGTACTTC. Its protein is CASSVEGQAEGREQYF. Complete variable domain (other parts from reference TRBV9 and TRBJ2-7): DSGVTQTPKHLITATGQRVTLRCSPRSGDLSVYWYQQSLDQGLQFLIQYYNGEERAKGNILERFSAQQFPDLHSELNLSSLELGDSALYFCASSVEGQAEGREQYFGPGTRLTVT.

V gene TRBV5-1 combines with J gene TRBJ2-7, with D perhaps TRBD2 (6 bases). Germline-derived CDR1 and CDR2 are SGHRS and YFSETQ. Trimming removed 1 base at V and 0 bases at J, with 11 bases between. The CDR3 is 15 residues long. CDR3 amino acids: CASSLSPSDSYEQYF. The CDR3 nucleotides are TGCGCCAGCAGCTTGTCGCCTAGCGACTCCTACGAGCAGTACTTC.

This sequence joins TRBV7-2 and TRBJ2-1, with 7 nucleotides matching TRBD2. V lost 8 bases, J lost 7 bases, and 5 bases stayed unmatched. The CDR3 runs to 12 residues. Germline CDR1 is SGHTA and CDR2 is FQGNSA. DNA for the CDR3: TGTGCCAGCCGGTGGGGGGGGAATGAGCAGTTCTTC. Its translation: CASRWGGNEQFF. The entire variable domain, with the rest obtained from reference TRBV7-2 and TRBJ2-1, is as follows: GAGVSQSPSNKVTEKGKDVELRCDPISGHTALYWYRQSLGQGLEFLIYFQGNSAPDKSGLPSDRFSAERTGGSVSTLTIQRTQQEDSAVYLCASRWGGNEQFFGPGTRLTVL.

The chain carries TRBV7-9 and TRBJ2-5, with D perhaps matching TRBD2 (6 bases). The J call may be in error: the DNA end matches TRBJ2-7 better. Per germline, CDR1 SEHNR and CDR2 FQNEAQ (reference sequence). The CDR3 extends over 15 amino acids. CDR3: CASSPELGGLYEQYF. For the CDR3, the DNA is TGTGCCAGCAGTCCCGAACTGGGAGGTCTCTACGAGCAGTACTTC.

The chain employs TRBV7-2 and TRBJ1-2; D not resolved. V lost 1 base to trimming and J lost 4 bases, with 10 bases between them. Looked up from germline, CDR1 is SGHTA and CDR2 is FQGNSA. CDR3 length: 14 amino acids. The CDR3 sequence is CASSLGGSGYGYTF. CDR3 sequence (DNA): TGTGCCAGCAGCTTAGGAGGGAGCGGCTATGGCTACACCTTC.

The chain couples TRBV5-4 to TRBJ2-1, with D unresolved. This CDR3 is 15 amino acids long. Trimming removed 2 bases at V and 2 bases at J, with 11 bases between. The germline V gene encodes CDR1 SGHNT and CDR2 YYREEE (reference sequence). DNA for the CDR3: TGTGCCAGCAGCTTACAAGAGAGGCCCTACAATGAGCAGTTCTTC. This sequence encodes CASSLQERPYNEQFF. Using reference TRBV5-4 and TRBJ2-1 for the parts outside the CDR3, the full variable domain is ETGVTQSPTHLIKTRGQQVTLRCSSQSGHNTVSWYQQALGQGPQFIFQYYREEENGRGNFPPRFSGLQFPNYSSELNVNALELDDSALYLCASSLQERPYNEQFFGPGTRLTVL.

This clone has only one observation. The chain couples TRBV9 to TRBJ2-5; TRBD2 agrees at 15 bases. V dropped 3 bases and J dropped 4; count of bases not matched to a gene: 7. This CDR3 region has 17 residues. Per germline, CDR1 SGDLS and CDR2 YYNGEE. The CDR3 reads CASSAGTSGRPRETQYF. The CDR3 bases are TGTGCCAGCAGCGCAGGGACTAGCGGGAGGCCCCGAGAGACCCAGTACTTC.

This clone turned up a few times. This rearrangement joins TRBV7-9 to TRBJ2-1; D possibly corresponds to TRBD1 (6 bases). The CDR3 runs 15 residues. Germline lookup yields CDR1 SEHNR and CDR2 FQNEAQ (reference sequence). The V gene lost 11 bases and the J gene lost 3 bases, with 20 bases spanning the gap. DNA of the CDR3: TGTGCCTCACACTTCAGGACAGATCTCTACAATGAGCAGTTCTTC. It translates to CASHFRTDLYNEQFF.

CDR3: CASSSTSTGATEAFF. The CDR3 DNA reads as TGTGCCAGCAGCTCCACGTCGACAGGGGCCACTGAAGCTTTCTTT. The chain uses TRBV11-2 and TRBJ1-1, with TRBD1 matching 8 bases. Germline values: CDR1 SGHAT, CDR2 FQNNGV. This CDR3 contains 15 residues. J was trimmed by 4 bases and V by 4 bases; bases with no gene match: 8.

DNA for the CDR3: TGTGCCAGCAGTGATACAGGGGGCCCCTACGAGCAGTACTTC. Translating gives CASSDTGGPYEQYF. The chain is built from TRBV6-1 and TRBJ2-7, with 9 bases fitting TRBD1. CDR1 is MNHNS and CDR2 is SASEGT in the germline V gene. CDR3 length: 14 amino acids. Trimming at V came to 3 bases and at J to 2 bases, leaving 2 bases not matched to a gene.

This clone was picked up a small number of times. The chain employs TRBV15 and TRBJ1-2; TRBD1 is a possible D gene (5 bases). The CDR3 consists of 15 residues. Trimming left V 0 bases short and J 1 base short, with 9 bases between. CDR1 and CDR2 from the germline V gene are LNHNV and YYDKDF (reference sequence). The CDR3 loop reads CATSRDRGFNYGYTF. DNA for the CDR3: TGTGCCACCAGCAGAGATCGGGGGTTTAACTATGGCTACACCTTC.

The V call is TRBV28, the J call TRBJ1-1; possibly TRBD1 for D (6 bases). Germline V gene sequence: CDR1 MDHEN, CDR2 SYDVKM. V shed 5 bases and J shed 0 bases, with 13 bases lying between them. CDR3 size: 15 residues. The CDR3 DNA reads TGTGCCAGCAGTCTACGACAGGATATGAACACTGAAGCTTTCTTT. Its protein is CASSLRQDMNTEAFF.

J is TRBJ2-5 and V is TRBV5-1; 7 bases are shared with TRBD2. The CDR3 has 15 amino acids. Germline V gene data show CDR1 as SGHRS and CDR2 as YFSETQ. The ends lost 1 base at V and 5 bases at J; junction bases unmatched: 8. The CDR3 here is CASSLRTPAGETQYF. The DNA of the CDR3 is TGCGCCAGCAGCTTGAGGACCCCAGCGGGGGAGACCCAGTACTTC.

The chain has TRBV23-1 and TRBJ2-3; 7 bases line up with TRBD2. TRBV23-1 is reported as an ORF; its role is uncertain. The V and J ends lost 7 bases and 4 bases, in that order; junction bases with no gene match: 8. The CDR3 has 14 amino acids. The CDR3 DNA reads as TGCGCCAGCATCCCTGGGGGGGTGGCAGATACGCAGTATTTT. It is translated as CASIPGGVADTQYF.

The V call is TRBV2, the J call TRBJ2-2; possible D gene TRBD1, 5 bases. Trimming stripped 6 bases from V and 6 bases from J, with 14 bases between. The germline CDR1 and CDR2 sequences are SNHLY and FYNNEI. This CDR3 is 14 amino acids long. The CDR3 loop reads CASSRENRAGELFF. CDR3 in DNA: TGTGCCAGCAGCAGGGAAAATCGCGCCGGGGAGCTGTTTTTT. Supplemented by reference TRBV2 and TRBJ2-2, the full variable domain reads EPEVTQTPSHQVTQMGQEVILRCVPISNHLYFYWYRQILGQKVEFLVSFYNNEISEKSEIFDDQFSVERPDGSNFTLKIRSTKLEDSAMYFCASSRENRAGELFFGEGSRLTVL.

The genes are TRBV6-1 and TRBJ2-1, with D perhaps matching TRBD2 (6 bases). CDR1 MNHNS and CDR2 SASEGT come from the germline V gene. Deletions cut 6 bases from V and 2 bases from J, with 14 bases between. The CDR3 sequence is 15 residues long. The CDR3 DNA reads TGTGCCAGCAGCGCTGGAGGGGCAGCCTACAATGAGCAGTTCTTC. Protein product: CASSAGGAAYNEQFF.